This entry lists 18 T cell receptor beta chains sequenced from one sample in a study of T cell repertoires in cytomegalovirus infection (dated by TCRdb to the late 2010s). What the treatment or condition label conveys for this sample: in vitro stimulation with specific CMV peptide epitopes to enrich CMV-specific T cells. The run used an Illumina HiSeq 1500. The public reads were reprocessed in TCRdb via fastp at Q25 and MiXCR, keeping in-frame beta chains. When rows share a CDR3 protein, they turn into one entry using the most common DNA and genes. Here the sample has 40,000 to 55,000 distinct CDR3 sequences; 20% to 25% occur a single time. 85% to 90% of the sample belongs to the ten largest clones. These TCRs are of unknown antigen specificity. The material was CD8+ T cells from cultured PBMCs, obtained from culture after CMV antigen stimulation. All receptors come from a human donor in good health (CMV status not recorded). Some clones in this sample may be carry-over from other donors' samples.

The table lists this clonotype with a few counts. The rearrangement links TRBV7-9 to TRBJ2-7; possible D gene TRBD1, 6 bases. The ends were cut back, 6 bases at V and 0 bases at J, with 12 bases in the middle. This CDR3 comprises 14 residues. Germline CDR1 reads SEHNR; CDR2 reads FQNEAQ (reference sequence). The CDR3 DNA reads as TGTGCCAGCAGTTCAAACAGGGACTCCTACGAGCAGTACTTC. Its translation is CASSSNRDSYEQYF.

In this sample, this clonotype turned up a few times. The chain uses TRBV7-2 and TRBJ1-6; D is ambiguous. CDR3 length: 18 residues. Germline V gives CDR1 SGHTA, CDR2 FQGNSA. The V gene lost 4 bases and the J gene lost 0 bases, with 16 bases spanning the gap. The CDR3 DNA reads as TGTGCCAGCAGCTCCAGGCAAGCGACTCGCTCCTATAATTCACCCCTCCACTTT. It specifies CASSSRQATRSYNSPLHF.

The chain is built from TRBV19 and TRBJ1-4; no firm D call. Germline V gene sequence: CDR1 LNHDA, CDR2 SQIVND (reference sequence). The length of the CDR3 is 14 residues. The V and J ends lost 3 bases and 2 bases respectively, with 7 bases between them. In nucleotides, the CDR3 is TGTGCCAGTAGTATTAAAGGGACTAATGAAAAACTGTTTTTT. This sequence encodes CASSIKGTNEKLFF.

This sequence joins TRBV7-9 and TRBJ2-7; 7 nucleotides align to TRBD2. Germline values: CDR1 SEHNR, CDR2 FQNEAQ (reference sequence). Losses at the gene ends were 5 bases for V and 2 bases for J; bases not matched to a gene: 6. The length of the CDR3 is 14 residues. CDR3 region: CASSPSSGTYEQYF. CDR3 bases: TGTGCCAGCAGCCCCTCTAGCGGAACCTACGAGCAGTACTTC.

The chain combines TRBV7-2 with TRBJ2-3, with TRBD2 matching 14 bases. Germline values: CDR1 SGHTA, CDR2 FQGNSA. The CDR3 is made up of 17 amino acids. The V segment lost 5 bases and the J segment 3 bases; nucleotides outside the gene matches: 7. Written as DNA, the CDR3 is TGTGCCAGCAGCGCCCGACTAGCGGGAGGGATTACAGATACGCAGTATTTT. Translated: CASSARLAGGITDTQYF.

This chain links TRBV29-1 with TRBJ2-1, with 11 positions matching TRBD2. The trim removed 2 bases at V and 9 bases at J, leaving 12 bases unmatched. This CDR3 comprises 16 residues. The germline CDR1 and CDR2 sequences are SQVTM and ANQGSEA. DNA of the CDR3: TGCAGCGTTGAACTGTTAGCGGGAGGGAAAAAGGGTGAGCAGTTCTTC. This sequence encodes CSVELLAGGKKGEQFF.

The chain carries TRBV5-1 and TRBJ2-3; a weak D match, TRBD2 (6 bases). Per germline, CDR1 SGHRS and CDR2 YFSETQ. The CDR3 contains 17 residues. The V end was cut by 0 bases, the J end by 4 bases, with 18 bases between. CDR3 nucleotides: TGCGCCAGCAGCTTGGGACCCCCGGGAGAGTATGCAGATACGCAGTATTTT. Amino acid sequence: CASSLGPPGEYADTQYF. The entire variable domain, with the rest obtained from reference TRBV5-1 and TRBJ2-3, is as follows: KAGVTQTPRYLIKTRGQQVTLSCSPISGHRSVSWYQQTPGQGLQFLFEYFSETQRNKGNFPGRFSGRQFSNSRSEMNVSTLELGDSALYLCASSLGPPGEYADTQYFGPGTRLTVL.

This chain connects TRBV6-1 to TRBJ2-7, with D possibly matching TRBD2 (5 bases). Deletions cut 5 bases from V and 6 bases from J, with 20 bases between. This CDR3 is built from 15 residues. Germline V lookup: CDR1 MNHNS, CDR2 SASEGT. DNA of the CDR3: TGTGCCAGCAGTTCTCTCCATGGGGATGCGGGCGAGCAGTACTTC. Protein: CASSSLHGDAGEQYF.

This clonotype was seen a handful of times. The V call is TRBV7-6, the J call TRBJ1-1; 7 bases line up with TRBD1. In germline, CDR1 is SGHVS, CDR2 FNYEAQ. CDR3 length: 13 amino acids. With V trimmed by 4 bases and J by 3 bases, 2 bases remained unmatched. In nucleotides, the CDR3 is TGTGCCAGCAGCTCGGGACAGCACACTGAAGCTTTCTTT. It codes for CASSSGQHTEAFF. Full variable domain (outside the CDR3, taken from reference TRBV7-6 and TRBJ1-1): GAGVSQSPRYKVTKRGQDVALRCDPISGHVSLYWYRQALGQGPEFLTYFNYEAQQDKSGLPNDRFSAERPEGSISTLTIQRTEQRDSAMYRCASSSGQHTEAFFGQGTRLTVV.

The chain combines TRBV7-2 with TRBJ2-7; 8 bases are shared with TRBD1. The CDR3 sequence is 15 residues long. Germline loops: CDR1 SGHTA, CDR2 FQGNSA. J gave up 3 bases and V 3 bases, and 7 bases lay outside the gene matches. DNA for the CDR3: TGTGCCAGCAGCTTGAGTTGGACAGGGAACTACGAGCAGTACTTC. Translating it yields CASSLSWTGNYEQYF.

This clonotype was counted at least ten times. The chain couples TRBV7-8 to TRBJ2-1, with TRBD2 matching 8 bases. In germline, CDR1 is SGHVS, CDR2 FQNEAQ. This CDR3 comprises 15 residues. Trimming removed 5 bases from V and 7 bases from J; junction bases left unmatched: 10. In DNA form, the CDR3 reads TGTGCCAGCAGCCCGATCGTGGAGCGGGAGAATGAGCAGTTCTTC. Its protein product is CASSPIVERENEQFF.

This clonotype came up many times. This sequence joins TRBV7-2 and TRBJ2-7, with D hard to call. The germline CDR1 and CDR2 sequences are SGHTA and FQGNSA. Trimming cost V 7 bases and J 7 bases, with 23 bases left between them. The CDR3 contains 15 residues. The CDR3 here is CASTYGPDSFEEQYF. The CDR3 bases are TGTGCCAGCACCTATGGGCCTGACTCCTTTGAGGAGCAGTACTTC.

The sample holds a few counts of this clonotype. The rearrangement uses TRBV7-2 and TRBJ1-1, with a weak D call TRBD1 (5 bases). CDR1 and CDR2 from the germline V gene are SGHTA and FQGNSA. V lost 2 bases and J lost 7, with 11 bases in between. The CDR3 length is 13 residues. The CDR3 sequence: CASSLSLRGEAFF. CDR3 nucleotides: TGTGCCAGCAGCTTAAGCCTTAGGGGTGAAGCTTTCTTT. Combining the CDR3 with reference TRBV7-2 and TRBJ1-1 gives the whole variable domain GAGVSQSPSNKVTEKGKDVELRCDPISGHTALYWYRQSLGQGLEFLIYFQGNSAPDKSGLPSDRFSAERTGGSVSTLTIQRTQQEDSAVYLCASSLSLRGEAFFGQGTRLTVV.

The chain links TRBV5-1 to TRBJ2-7, with 7 positions matching TRBD1. The CDR3 loop spans 19 amino acids. The junction had 19 bases not matched to a gene; V was cut back by 2 bases and J by 2 bases. Per germline, CDR1 SGHRS and CDR2 YFSETQ. The CDR3 reads CASSFFSRTVRDSAYEQYF. The CDR3 DNA is TGCGCCAGCAGCTTTTTCTCCCGTACCGTCCGGGACAGTGCCTACGAGCAGTACTTC. The whole variable domain, remainder taken from reference TRBV5-1 and TRBJ2-7, is KAGVTQTPRYLIKTRGQQVTLSCSPISGHRSVSWYQQTPGQGLQFLFEYFSETQRNKGNFPGRFSGRQFSNSRSEMNVSTLELGDSALYLCASSFFSRTVRDSAYEQYFGPGTRLTVT.

The table lists this clonotype with a few counts. The chain carries TRBV6-1 and TRBJ1-6, with 8 bases that match TRBD1. V shed 5 bases and J 10 bases; nucleotides not matched to a gene: 10. Germline assignment: CDR1 MNHNS and CDR2 SASEGT. This CDR3 has 15 residues. CDR3: CASSRTRDRNSPLHF. DNA for the CDR3: TGTGCCAGCAGTCGAACTCGGGACAGGAACTCACCCCTCCACTTT.

This clonotype was detected a few times. The V gene is TRBV19, the J gene TRBJ2-1; the D call may be TRBD1 or TRBD2 (6 bases each). V lost 1 base to trimming and J lost 1 base, with 8 bases between them. Germline V gene lookup returns CDR1 LNHDA and CDR2 SQIVND (reference sequence). The CDR3 covers 15 residues. In nucleotides, the CDR3 is TGTGCCAGTAGTATAGCGGGGGCTTCCTACAATGAGCAGTTCTTC. Protein: CASSIAGASYNEQFF.

The chain couples TRBV7-4 to TRBJ2-7; D gene uncertain. The germline V gene has CDR1 SGHVT and CDR2 SQSDAQ. The CDR3 loop spans 11 amino acids. The V gene lost 5 bases and the J gene lost 3 bases, with 5 bases spanning the gap. The CDR3 here is CASSADYEQYF. The CDR3 DNA reads TGTGCCAGCAGCGCGGACTACGAGCAGTACTTC.

This clonotype has only a few counts. V and J are TRBV28 and TRBJ2-5; a possible D gene is TRBD2 (5 bases). Germline V CDR1 and CDR2: MDHEN, SYDVKM. CDR3 length: 17 amino acids. Trimming took 2 bases from V and 5 from J, leaving 21 bases between them. The CDR3 sequence: CASSLSPHLGNGETQYF. The CDR3 coding sequence is TGTGCCAGCAGTTTAAGCCCCCACCTCGGGAATGGGGAGACCCAGTACTTC.